These 22 T cell receptor beta chains were all obtained from the same sample, sequenced in a study of T cell responses to AZD1222 COVID-19 vaccine. Method: immunoSEQ multiplex PCR; TCRdb's copy keeps in-frame clones and lacks some. The data contain about 130,000 clones, 88% of them seen just once; the ten biggest clones take up about 4.7%. Source: peripheral blood, taken on day 0 of AZD1222 vaccination. These receptors came from an adult in good health.

The chain has TRBV3-1 (or the pseudogene TRBV3-2) and TRBJ2-1; D ambiguous. The CDR3 consists of 11 residues. With 4 bases removed from V and 4 bases from J, the gap between germline ends came to 2 bases. Germline V gene lookup returns CDR1 LGHDT and CDR2 YNNKEL (reference sequence). CDR3 protein: CASSLYNEQFF. CDR3 DNA: TGTGCCAGCAGCCTGTACAATGAGCAGTTCTTC.

The chain combines TRBV9 with TRBJ2-1; weak D call: TRBD2 (6 bases). V was pared by 0 bases and J by 7 bases, with 14 bases between. Germline CDR1 SGDLS, CDR2 YYNGEE. This CDR3 has 15 residues. The chain's CDR3 is CASSVVGNGGNEQFF. CDR3 DNA: TGTGCCAGCAGCGTAGTAGGTAACGGGGGAAATGAGCAGTTCTTC.

In its sample, this clone was seen many times. The chain recombines TRBV5-6 with TRBJ2-7; D is possibly TRBD1 (5 bases). Trimming cost V 2 bases and J 8 bases, with 17 bases left between them. Germline V CDR1 and CDR2: SGHDT, YYEEEE. The CDR3 is 14 residues long. The CDR3 nucleotides are TGTGCCAGCAGCTTTTCAGGGAAAAGGTACAAGCAGTACTTC. Encoded protein: CASSFSGKRYKQYF.

The chain couples TRBV2 to TRBJ1-2; D possibly corresponds to TRBD1 (5 bases). The V gene's germline CDR1 is SNHLY and CDR2 FYNNEI. Trimming shortened V by 8 bases and J by 8 bases, and 6 bases separated the two germline ends. This CDR3 contains 9 residues. DNA for the CDR3: TGTGCCAGCCGGGACGGCTACACCTTC. Amino acids: CASRDGYTF.

CDR3 coding DNA: TGTGCCAGCAGCTACACACAGGGGGCTGGAACTGAAGCTTTCTTT. Its translation is CASSYTQGAGTEAFF. V and J are TRBV7-2 and TRBJ1-1; 9 bases fit TRBD1. CDR3 length equals 15 residues. The V segment lost 4 bases and the J segment 5 bases; nucleotides outside the gene matches: 8. Germline-derived CDR1 and CDR2 are SGHTA and FQGNSA.

The chain is built from TRBV24-1 and TRBJ1-5; 11 bases are a match to TRBD1. The CDR3 length is 15 residues. With V trimmed by 3 bases and J by 5 bases, 2 bases remained unmatched. Germline V gene lookup returns CDR1 KGHDR and CDR2 SFDVKD. In DNA form, the CDR3 reads TGTGCCACCAGTGATGGGACAGGGGGTTATCAGCCCCAGCATTTT. Protein product: CATSDGTGGYQPQHF.

The V call is TRBV6-6, the J call TRBJ1-2, with D possibly matching TRBD1 (5 bases). From germline, CDR1 is MNHNY and CDR2 SVGAGI (reference sequence). Trimming stripped 5 bases from V and 4 bases from J, with 14 bases between. The CDR3 consists of 14 residues. CDR3: CASSGGGFFYGYTF. The CDR3 region has the DNA TGTGCCAGCAGTGGCGGGGGTTTCTTCTATGGCTACACCTTC.

The chain carries TRBV27 and TRBJ2-7; 7 nucleotides align to TRBD2. With 3 bases clipped from V and 0 bases from J, the junction kept 8 bases outside the gene matches. Germline CDR1 is MNHEY and CDR2 is SMNVEV (reference sequence). The CDR3 runs to 16 residues. The CDR3 DNA reads as TGTGCCAGCAGTTTTGGGTGGGAGGGTGGCTCCTACGAGCAGTACTTC. This encodes CASSFGWEGGSYEQYF.

V is TRBV19 and J is TRBJ2-7, with TRBD2 as a possible D gene (5 bases). The germline V gene encodes CDR1 LNHDA and CDR2 SQIVND (reference sequence). Trimming shortened V by 2 bases and J by 5 bases, and 13 bases separated the two germline ends. This CDR3 spans 14 amino acids. DNA of the CDR3: TGTGCCAGTAGTATAACTGCTAGCCCCCACGAGCAGTACTTC. This translates into CASSITASPHEQYF.

The chain uses TRBV28 and TRBJ2-7, with D possibly matching TRBD1 (6 bases). CDR1 MDHEN and CDR2 SYDVKM come from the germline V gene. This CDR3 contains 14 residues. V was pared by 6 bases and J by 3 bases, with 15 bases between. CDR3 sequence reads: CASRPTGTNYEQYF. CDR3 sequence (DNA): TGTGCCAGCAGACCAACCGGGACAAACTACGAGCAGTACTTC.

The V and J genes are TRBV4-2 and TRBJ2-5; D is undetermined. Germline V CDR1 and CDR2: LGHNA, YNFKEQ. This CDR3 has 13 residues. V was pared by 6 bases and J by 1 base, with 9 bases between. CDR3 bases: TGTGCCAGCAGTATAGATTTCCAAGAGACCCAGTACTTC. This encodes CASSIDFQETQYF.

This clone was recorded once. The V gene is TRBV27, the J gene TRBJ1-2; 7 bases are a match to TRBD1. This CDR3 contains 12 residues. V was clipped by 9 bases and J by 4 bases; unmatched bases: 5. The germline V gene has CDR1 MNHEY and CDR2 SMNVEV (reference sequence). CDR3 DNA: TGTGCCAGTTGGGAGGGGGCCTATGGCTACACCTTC. Its protein is CASWEGAYGYTF.

This sequence joins TRBV27 and TRBJ2-1; a possible D gene is TRBD2 (6 bases). This CDR3 comprises 16 residues. With 7 bases removed from V and 1 base from J, the gap between germline ends came to 17 bases. Looked up from germline, CDR1 is MNHEY and CDR2 is SMNVEV (reference sequence). The CDR3 is CASTPELRGSYNEQFF. The CDR3 DNA reads TGTGCCAGCACCCCGGAGTTGCGGGGTTCCTACAATGAGCAGTTCTTC.

The chain uses TRBV4-1 and TRBJ2-5; 9 nucleotides agree with TRBD1. The CDR3 has 13 residues. Trimming cost V 5 bases and J 4 bases; bases outside gene matches: 2. Germline CDR1 reads MGHRA; CDR2 reads YSYEKL. DNA for the CDR3: TGCGCCAGCAGCAAGACAGGGGGAGAGACCCAGTACTTC. Translated: CASSKTGGETQYF.

The chain uses TRBV27 and TRBJ2-1; TRBD2 agrees at 8 bases. Germline V gene sequence: CDR1 MNHEY, CDR2 SMNVEV (reference sequence). J lost 4 bases, V lost 3 bases, and 11 bases had no gene match. The CDR3 length is 17 residues. CDR3 sequence reads: CASSFSRYSGVYNEQFF. In nucleotides, the CDR3 is TGTGCCAGCAGTTTCTCGCGGTATAGCGGGGTATACAATGAGCAGTTCTTC.

The V gene is TRBV5-4, the J gene TRBJ1-3, with 9 bases that match TRBD1. The length of the CDR3 is 20 residues. V lost 4 bases, J lost 2 bases, and 19 bases stayed unmatched. CDR1 and CDR2 (germline): SGHNT, YYREEE (reference sequence). DNA of the CDR3: TGTGCCAGCAGCCACCAAATCGGACAGGGGAGACCCAATCCTGGAAACACCATATATTTT. It translates to CASSHQIGQGRPNPGNTIYF.

This clone was seen only once. The V call is TRBV19, the J call TRBJ1-1; D might be TRBD1 (5 bases). The CDR3 runs to 15 residues. Germline V lookup: CDR1 LNHDA, CDR2 SQIVND (reference sequence). Trimming removed 0 bases at V and 0 bases at J, with 8 bases between. The CDR3 sequence is CASSIDGGVNTEAFF. The CDR3 bases are TGTGCCAGTAGTATAGACGGAGGGGTGAACACTGAAGCTTTCTTT.

The chain carries TRBV18 and TRBJ2-3; D is undetermined. V was clipped by 5 bases and J by 1 base, with 10 bases between them. The germline V gene has CDR1 KGHSH and CDR2 LQKENI. The CDR3 extends over 14 amino acids. The CDR3 loop reads CASSDRTRTDTQYF. As DNA, the CDR3 is TGTGCCAGCTCAGATCGAACCCGCACAGATACGCAGTATTTT.

The chain recombines TRBV5-1 with TRBJ1-2, with 7 nucleotides matching TRBD1. Germline V gene sequence: CDR1 SGHRS, CDR2 YFSETQ. The CDR3 is made up of 14 amino acids. With V trimmed by 0 bases and J by 2 bases, 1 base remained unmatched. In nucleotides, the CDR3 is TGCGCCAGCAGCTTGGAAGGGGGCAACTATGGCTACACCTTC. Translated, it gives CASSLEGGNYGYTF.

V and J are TRBV29-1 and TRBJ2-3; D ambiguous. The V end lost 4 bases, the J end lost 0 bases, and 11 bases lay between the germline ends. CDR1 and CDR2 from the germline V gene are SQVTM and ANQGSEA. The CDR3 sequence is 14 residues long. The CDR3 region is CSVVWPTSTDTQYF. The CDR3 region has the DNA TGCAGCGTTGTCTGGCCTACTAGCACAGATACGCAGTATTTT.

J is TRBJ1-1 and V is TRBV28; 9 bases are shared with TRBD1. There are 15 residues in the CDR3. The V gene end was trimmed by 5 bases and the J gene end by 5 bases; junction bases not matched to a gene: 9. Germline CDR1 and CDR2: MDHEN and SYDVKM. The CDR3 sequence: CASSHPQGARTEAFF. Written as DNA, the CDR3 is TGTGCCAGCAGTCACCCACAGGGGGCTAGGACTGAAGCTTTCTTT.

The chain carries TRBV29-1 and TRBJ1-3; D perhaps matches TRBD1 (5 bases). Germline lookup yields CDR1 SQVTM and CDR2 ANQGSEA. V dropped 7 bases and J dropped 0 bases, with 13 bases sitting between them. The CDR3 has 14 residues. Here the CDR3 DNA reads TGCAGCGGCCCCCAGACAGACTCTGGAAACACCATATATTTT. Protein product: CSGPQTDSGNTIYF.